This T cell receptor (beta chain) is drawn from a study of cytomegalovirus exposure and HLA in healthy donors. Findings of the study overall: A reported reduction in N-insertions relative to the roughly 700-donor mean was seen in an Asian-associated ancestry cluster in a later analysis. Reports state that TCR beta sequences accurately predicted most subjects' HLA-A and HLA-B alleles. The study found most TCR sequences rare, yet found some public TCRs in many donors.

In regard to this clone: Its antigen remains unidentified.

PCR was performed using 60 Vbeta and 13 Jbeta primers. Authors' analysis steps: About 10 million shared chains were among the roughly 80 million unique TCR beta chains that a later analysis counted. The table came from immunoSEQ multiplex PCR; TCRdb's copy has only in-frame clones and leaves some out. V, J and clone size are those of that table, while D and trimming were read from the DNA. The sample consists of under 200,000 clones, 60% to 80% of them appearing once. With 5 bases clipped from V and 2 bases from J, the junction kept 3 bases outside the gene matches. CDR1 is LNHDA and CDR2 is SQIVND in the germline V gene (reference sequence). This CDR3 has 14 amino acids.

Sequences were obtained from PBMCs. This TCR was recovered from a male donor in good health and CMV-seronegative. The rearrangement uses TRBV19 and TRBJ2-7, with 10 nucleotides matching TRBD2. The CDR3 protein is CASSVLAGAYEQYF. CDR3 DNA sequence: TGTGCCAGTAGTGTCCTAGCGGGAGCCTACGAGCAGTACTTC.